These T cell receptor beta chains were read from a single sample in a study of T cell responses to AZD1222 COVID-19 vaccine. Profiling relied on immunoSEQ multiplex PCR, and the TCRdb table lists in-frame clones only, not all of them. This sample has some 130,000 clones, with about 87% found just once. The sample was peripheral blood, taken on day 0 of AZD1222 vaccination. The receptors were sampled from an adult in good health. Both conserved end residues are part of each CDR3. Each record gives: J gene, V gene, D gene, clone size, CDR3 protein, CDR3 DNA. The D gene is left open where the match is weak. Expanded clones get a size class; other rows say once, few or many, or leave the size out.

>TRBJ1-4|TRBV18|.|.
CASSPGAGDEKLFF
TGTGCCAGCTCACCCGGGGCCGGGGATGAAAAACTGTTTTTT
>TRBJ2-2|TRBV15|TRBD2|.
CATSRDRFRPSGRKSTGELFF
TGTGCCACCAGCAGAGATCGGTTCCGCCCTAGCGGGAGGAAGAGCACCGGGGAGCTGTTTTTT
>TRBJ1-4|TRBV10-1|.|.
CASSESFPGRKEKLFF
TGCGCCAGCAGTGAGTCTTTCCCAGGGAGGAAAGAAAAACTGTTTTTT
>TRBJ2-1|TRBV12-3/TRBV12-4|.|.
CASSADDNNEQFF
TGTGCCAGCAGTGCCGACGACAACAATGAGCAGTTCTTC
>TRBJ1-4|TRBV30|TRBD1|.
CAWSDQGGVNEKLFF
TGTGCCTGGAGTGATCAGGGGGGGGTAAATGAAAAACTGTTTTTT
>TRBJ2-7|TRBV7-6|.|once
CASSSFRTHEQYF
TGTGCCAGCAGCTCGTTTAGGACACACGAGCAGTACTTC
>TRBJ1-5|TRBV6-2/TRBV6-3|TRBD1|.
CASSYPDRVDQPQHF
TGTGCCAGCAGTTACCCGGACAGGGTAGATCAGCCCCAGCATTTT
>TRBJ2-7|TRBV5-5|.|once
CASSLASSSYEQYF
TGTGCCAGCAGCTTGGCTTCGAGCTCCTACGAGCAGTACTTC
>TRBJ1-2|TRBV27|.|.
CASSSREDYGYTF
TGTGCCAGCAGTTCGAGAGAGGACTATGGCTACACCTTC
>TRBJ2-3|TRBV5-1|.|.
CASKDGPSTDTQYF
TGCGCCAGCAAGGACGGGCCTAGCACAGATACGCAGTATTTT
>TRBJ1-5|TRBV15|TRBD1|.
CATSKGRGQYSNQPQHF
TGTGCCACCAGCAAAGGAAGGGGACAGTATAGCAATCAGCCCCAGCATTTT
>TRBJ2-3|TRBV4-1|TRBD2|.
CASSQPGLAGARPADTQYF
TGCGCCAGCAGCCAACCGGGACTAGCGGGAGCCAGGCCGGCAGATACGCAGTATTTT
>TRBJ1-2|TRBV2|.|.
CASTSGNYGYTF
TGTGCCAGCACGTCGGGAAACTATGGCTACACCTTC
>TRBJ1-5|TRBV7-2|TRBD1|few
CASSPGGARYQPQHF
TGTGCCAGCAGCCCAGGGGGGGCGAGGTATCAGCCCCAGCATTTT
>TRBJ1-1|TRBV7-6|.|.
CASTHDRLPNTEAFF
TGTGCCAGCACCCACGATAGACTTCCGAACACTGAAGCTTTCTTT
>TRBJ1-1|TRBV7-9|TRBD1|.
CASSDRVDDRGAGPEAFF
TGTGCCAGCAGCGACCGAGTTGACGACAGGGGCGCAGGACCTGAAGCTTTCTTT
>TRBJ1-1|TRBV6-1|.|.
CASSERLNTEAFF
TGTGCCAGCAGTGAACGTCTTAACACTGAAGCTTTCTTT
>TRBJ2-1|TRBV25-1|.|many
CASSDFQGASYNEQFF
TGTGCCAGCAGTGATTTCCAGGGCGCCTCCTACAATGAGCAGTTCTTC
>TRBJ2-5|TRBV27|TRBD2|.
CASSFSGTNPKTQYF
TGTGCCAGCAGTTTTAGCGGGACCAACCCGAAGACCCAGTACTTC
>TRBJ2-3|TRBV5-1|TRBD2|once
CASSFSGRAPDTQYF
TGCGCCAGCAGCTTTAGCGGGAGGGCCCCAGATACGCAGTATTTT
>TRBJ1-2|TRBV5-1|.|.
CASSLEVGRGHGYTF
TGCGCCAGCAGCTTGGAAGTCGGCAGGGGCCATGGCTACACCTTC
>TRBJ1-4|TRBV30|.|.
CAWSLRMGKHNEKLFF
TGTGCCTGGAGTTTGAGAATGGGGAAGCATAATGAAAAACTGTTTTTT
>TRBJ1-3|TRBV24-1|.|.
CATSDPRPSQGGGNTIYF
TGTGCCACCAGTGACCCACGCCCCTCACAGGGAGGTGGAAACACCATATATTTT
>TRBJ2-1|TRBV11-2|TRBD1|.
CASSLGATGREQFF
TGTGCCAGCAGTTTAGGGGCGACAGGGCGTGAGCAGTTCTTC
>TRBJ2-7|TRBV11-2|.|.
CASSFNRGDMCYF
TGTGCCAGCAGCTTTAACAGAGGCGACATGTGTTACTTC
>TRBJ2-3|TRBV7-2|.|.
CASSRDGPTLGTDTQYF
TGTGCCAGCAGCCGTGATGGACCGACTCTCGGCACAGATACGCAGTATTTT
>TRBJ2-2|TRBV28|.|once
CASSPGGARSGELFF
TGTGCCAGCAGTCCAGGGGGGGCCAGATCCGGGGAGCTGTTTTTT
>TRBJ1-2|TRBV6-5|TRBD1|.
CASSPRDRDYGYTF
TGTGCCAGCAGTCCCAGGGACAGGGACTATGGCTACACCTTC
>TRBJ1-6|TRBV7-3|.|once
CASSPSNDSPLHF
TGTGCCAGCAGCCCCTCGAACGATTCACCCCTCCACTTT
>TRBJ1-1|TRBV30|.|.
CAWTDFKGPPRAFF
TGTGCCTGGACCGACTTTAAGGGGCCGCCCAGGGCTTTCTTT
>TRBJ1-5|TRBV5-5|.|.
CASSFRTGNQPQHF
TGTGCCAGCAGCTTCCGAACGGGCAATCAGCCCCAGCATTTT
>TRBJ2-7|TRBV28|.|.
CASTQAHTYEQYF
TGTGCCAGCACCCAGGCCCACACCTACGAGCAGTACTTC
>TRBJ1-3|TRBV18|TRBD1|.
CASSLTGDGNTIYF
TGTGCCAGCTCGTTGACAGGGGACGGAAACACCATATATTTT
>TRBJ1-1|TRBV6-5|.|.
CASRRQLNTEAFF
TGTGCCAGCAGACGACAGTTGAACACTGAAGCTTTCTTT
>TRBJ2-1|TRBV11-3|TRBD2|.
CASSPGKREGSTRRGKQFF
TGTGCCAGCAGTCCGGGGAAGCGGGAGGGGTCAACTCGGCGGGGTAAGCAGTTCTTC
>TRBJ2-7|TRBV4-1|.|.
CASSQESVGSYEQYF
TGCGCCAGCAGCCAAGAGAGTGTTGGCTCCTACGAGCAGTACTTC
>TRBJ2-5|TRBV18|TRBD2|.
CASSPPGLAQETQYF
TGTGCCAGCTCACCACCGGGACTAGCACAAGAGACCCAGTACTTC
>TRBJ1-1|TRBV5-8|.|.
CASSSQDRRLNTEAFF
TGTGCCAGCAGCTCCCAAGACAGGCGATTAAACACTGAAGCTTTCTTT
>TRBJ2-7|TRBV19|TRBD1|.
CASSILGQGNYEQYF
TGTGCCAGTAGTATTCTGGGACAGGGAAACTACGAGCAGTACTTC
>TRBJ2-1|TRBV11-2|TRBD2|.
CASSLLAGVGNEQFF
TGTGCCAGCAGCTTGCTGGCGGGAGTGGGCAATGAGCAGTTCTTC
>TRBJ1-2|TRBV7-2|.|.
CASSLLRETRYTF
TGTGCCAGCAGTCTACTCCGGGAAACCCGCTACACCTTC
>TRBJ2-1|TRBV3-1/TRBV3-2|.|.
CASSQRSNEQFF
TGTGCCAGCAGCCAACGGTCCAATGAGCAGTTCTTC
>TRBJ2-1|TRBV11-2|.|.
CASSPGVGGYNEQFF
TGTGCCAGCAGCCCAGGGGTGGGGGGCTACAATGAGCAGTTCTTC
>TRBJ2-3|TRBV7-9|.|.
CASSPDSGKDTQYF
TGTGCCAGCAGCCCTGACTCCGGGAAAGATACGCAGTATTTT
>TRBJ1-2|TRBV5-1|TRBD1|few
CASSLAVGQGANYGYTF
TGCGCCAGCAGCTTGGCCGTGGGACAGGGGGCTAACTATGGCTACACCTTC
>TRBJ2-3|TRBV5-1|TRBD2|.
CASSYRLAGSTDTQYF
TGCGCCAGCAGCTACCGACTAGCGGGGAGCACAGATACGCAGTATTTT
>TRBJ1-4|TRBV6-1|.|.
CASSEERQGLPTNEKLFF
TGTGCCAGCAGTGAAGAACGCCAGGGGCTTCCAACTAATGAAAAACTGTTTTTT
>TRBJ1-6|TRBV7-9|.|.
CASSFGQANSPLHF
TGTGCCAGCAGCTTCGGCCAGGCCAATTCACCCCTCCACTTT
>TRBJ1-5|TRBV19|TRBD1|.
CATTWDSRNQPQHF
TGTGCCACCACGTGGGACAGCCGCAATCAGCCCCAGCATTTT